This T cell receptor (beta chain) was documented in a study of CD8 T cells in ankylosing spondylitis. As to this clonotype: Given a much more abundant clone one base away, this may be a read error.

TCRdb reprocessed the 5' RACE reads with MiXCR, giving one entry per CDR3 protein. The sample holds under 200,000 distinct CDR3 sequences, around 13% seen once. Germline loops: CDR1 SGHRS, CDR2 YFSETQ. The CDR3 runs 14 residues. V lost 4 bases and J 5 bases, leaving 15 bases between the germline ends. V is TRBV5-1 and J is TRBJ1-1; D might be TRBD1 (5 bases). Sequencing used blood, either unsorted or a sorted T cell fraction (not recorded which). The source is a female donor with ankylosing spondylitis or in good health (not recorded which). The CDR3 region has the DNA TGCGCCAGCAGCCCATGGCGGGGGAGTACTGAAGCTTTCTTT. As protein: CASSPWRGSTEAFF.